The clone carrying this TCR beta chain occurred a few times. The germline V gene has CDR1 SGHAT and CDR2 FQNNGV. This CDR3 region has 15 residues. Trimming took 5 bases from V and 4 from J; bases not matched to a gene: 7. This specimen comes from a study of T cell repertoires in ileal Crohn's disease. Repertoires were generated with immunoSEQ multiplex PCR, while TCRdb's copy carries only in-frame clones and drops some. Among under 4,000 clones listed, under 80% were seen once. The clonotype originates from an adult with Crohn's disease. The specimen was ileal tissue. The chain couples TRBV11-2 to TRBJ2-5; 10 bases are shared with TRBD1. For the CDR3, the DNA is TGTGCCAGCAGCCCGAGGACAGGGGGGTCAGAGACCCAGTACTTC. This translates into CASSPRTGGSETQYF.